This T cell receptor (beta chain) was identified during a study of T cells in Graves' hyperthyroidism and ophthalmopathy. Details on this clonotype: Its antigen is undetermined. A read error may produce the germline difference seen at one junction end.

Per germline, CDR1 LGHNA and CDR2 YSLEER. The CDR3 has 17 amino acids. Regarding the study as a whole: Expanded thyroid clonotypes (above 0.001) were mostly also found in blood.

Patients were aged 18 to 65, had disease duration under 2 months, and had newly diagnosed hyperthyroidism. Lactation, pregnancy, other autoimmune disease or uncontrolled infection led to exclusion of patients. Authors of the study amplified TCR beta CDR3 regions from RNA transcripts. Initially, a first-round RT-PCR of the TCR CDR3 employed the HTBI primer set. Via MiXCR, TCRdb re-called the multiplex PCR reads, giving one row per CDR3 protein. The sample has some 620,000 distinct CDR3 sequences; 15% to 20% are singletons. The genes are TRBV4-3 and TRBJ2-1; 7 nucleotides line up with TRBD1. The origin of this receptor is a woman aged 25 to 39 with Graves' hyperthyroidism. Sequenced material: blood. The DNA of the CDR3 is TGCGCCAGCAGCCAAGTTTGGACAGGTAGCTCCTACAGTGAGCAGTTCTTC. It is translated as CASSQVWTGSSYSEQFF.